These 3 T cell receptor beta chains originate from one sample sequenced in a study of blood T cells in healthy people across ages. Together with a sample-barcoded 5' primer, a J-beta primer mix was included in a second PCR lasting roughly 7 to 11 cycles. TCRdb called the 5' RACE reads again in MiXCR, with one record for every CDR3 protein. The sample consists of over 1,500,000 distinct CDR3 sequences, about two fifths of them appearing once. Sample: blood. The source of these receptors is a human donor in good health.

This clonotype was found a few times. This chain links TRBV7-2 with TRBJ2-1, with TRBD2 as a possible D gene (5 bases). With 6 bases removed from V and 6 bases from J, the gap between germline ends came to 18 bases. Looked up from germline, CDR1 is SGHTA and CDR2 is FQGNSA. The CDR3 has 15 residues. DNA of the CDR3: TGTGCCAGCAGACCCGGGTGGGCCCGGGGCAATGAGCAGTTCTTC. It translates to CASRPGWARGNEQFF.

This clonotype was seen a few times. The chain combines TRBV6-1 with TRBJ2-7; 7 nucleotides agree with TRBD2. This CDR3 comprises 14 residues. The V gene's germline CDR1 is MNHNS and CDR2 SASEGT. Germline trimming cut 7 bases from V and 0 bases from J; bases unmatched to any gene: 6. This CDR3 reads CASTPRDYSYEQYF. Here the CDR3 DNA reads TGTGCCAGCACCCCCAGGGACTACTCCTACGAGCAGTACTTC.

The chain uses TRBV9 and TRBJ1-2; the match to TRBD1 covers 7 bases. The CDR3 extends over 15 amino acids. Germline lookup yields CDR1 SGDLS and CDR2 YYNGEE. The V gene end was trimmed by 2 bases and the J gene end by 4 bases; junction bases not matched to a gene: 8. The CDR3 DNA reads as TGTGCCAGCAGCGTGGGCCAAGACAGGGCCTATGGCTACACCTTC. This gives the protein CASSVGQDRAYGYTF.